This TCR beta chain was recovered during a study of monozygotic twins with inflammatory bowel disease. The CDR3 spans 14 residues. Germline V CDR1 and CDR2: LGHNA, YNFKEQ. In eight separate reactions per sample, cDNA was generated. For each CDR3 protein, TCRdb gives one entry from its re-call of the 5' RACE reads, without DNA. Here the sample table reports about 160,000 distinct CDR3 sequences. Regarding the study as a whole: Patients with IBD had less TCRbeta diversity (inverse Simpson) than their healthy co-twins. In these data, no single strong IBD-associated signal or clonotype received support.

Concerning this clonotype itself: Its target is unknown.

Sequenced sample: blood. The TCR comes from a human donor with ulcerative colitis or Crohn's disease, or a healthy co-twin of an affected twin (not recorded which). The chain combines TRBV4-2 with TRBJ2-5; TCRdb's assignment of TRBD2 cannot be checked, as there is no DNA. This CDR3 is CASSSRLAKETQYF.